One and the same sample provided the 27 T cell receptor beta chains below, sequenced in a study of patients and donors after allogeneic stem cell transplantation. TCRdb reanalysed the RT-PCR reads using MiXCR and keeps one entry per CDR3 protein. Of a few hundred thousand distinct CDR3 sequences listed, less than 50% are singletons. The specimen sequenced was blood, either unsorted or a sorted T cell fraction (not recorded which). The receptor set was obtained from a human donor who was either an allogeneic HSCT recipient or a stem cell or donor lymphocyte infusion donor (not recorded which). It is not recorded whose cells these are; they may come from a transplant donor.

In the case of this clonotype: The junction and the germline gene differ at one end; a read error may be behind it. The chain combines TRBV12-3 or TRBV12-4 with TRBJ2-3; perhaps TRBD2 as D (5 bases). CDR3 size: 12 residues. The CDR3 DNA reads as TGTACCAGCAGCGGAGGCTCCGATACGCAGTATTTT. It codes for CTSSGGSDTQYF.

This sequence joins TRBV6-5 and TRBJ2-3; TRBD2 agrees at 11 bases. The CDR3 consists of 16 residues. Per germline, CDR1 MNHEY and CDR2 SVGAGI. The V segment lost 0 bases and the J segment 5 bases; nucleotides outside the gene matches: 4. The CDR3 DNA reads TGTGCCAGCAGTTACTCTAGCGGGGGGGCCCAAGATACGCAGTATTTT. Translated, it gives CASSYSSGGAQDTQYF.

J is TRBJ2-3 and V is TRBV3-1; D unresolved. This CDR3 is 13 amino acids long. Germline lookup yields CDR1 LGHDT and CDR2 YNNKEL (reference sequence). Trimming cost V 0 bases and J 5 bases, with 6 bases left between them. CDR3 coding DNA: TGTGCCAGCAGCCAAGATCATGGAGATACGCAGTATTTT. Its protein is CASSQDHGDTQYF.

V gene TRBV4-2 combines with J gene TRBJ2-5; 7 nucleotides align to TRBD2. The germline V gene encodes CDR1 LGHNA and CDR2 YNFKEQ. The CDR3 is 16 amino acids. The ends lost 1 base at V and 1 base at J; junction bases unmatched: 6. The CDR3 protein is CASSQAPASGQETQYF. CDR3 nucleotide sequence: TGTGCCAGCAGCCAAGCACCAGCTAGCGGCCAAGAGACCCAGTACTTC.

The chain uses TRBV15 and TRBJ1-1; 7 positions match TRBD1. CDR1 is LNHNV and CDR2 is YYDKDF in the germline V gene (reference sequence). The junction had 3 bases not matched to a gene; V was cut back by 4 bases and J by 4 bases. CDR3 size: 13 residues. Here the CDR3 DNA reads TGTGCCACCAGCACTAACAGGGGCACTGAAGCTTTCTTT. Its protein product is CATSTNRGTEAFF.

V is TRBV10-3 and J is TRBJ1-1, with D perhaps TRBD1 (5 bases). CDR1 is ENHRY and CDR2 is SYGVKD in the germline V gene. Deletions cut 2 bases from V and 7 bases from J, with 11 bases between. CDR3 size: 13 residues. The CDR3 sequence is CAISESRALEAFF. The DNA of the CDR3 is TGTGCCATCAGTGAGAGCAGGGCCCTTGAAGCTTTCTTT.

The chain combines TRBV7-9 with TRBJ1-1; weak D call: TRBD1 (5 bases). The ends were cut back, 1 base at V and 4 bases at J, with 13 bases in the middle. The germline gives CDR1 SEHNR, CDR2 FQNEAQ (reference sequence). This CDR3 is built from 15 residues. The DNA for the CDR3 is TGTGCCAGCAGCTTAGAGGCAGGGCATTTCACTGAAGCTTTCTTT. Its translation is CASSLEAGHFTEAFF.

The chain couples TRBV28 to TRBJ1-6; tentatively, D is TRBD1 (5 bases). Germline V gene sequence: CDR1 MDHEN, CDR2 SYDVKM. Trimming left V 5 bases short and J 4 bases short, with 12 bases between. The CDR3 runs to 15 residues. Written as DNA, the CDR3 is TGTGCCAGCAGTCCCCAGAGGGGATATAATTCACCCCTCCACTTT. This encodes CASSPQRGYNSPLHF.

V gene TRBV6-6 combines with J gene TRBJ1-2; D is uncertain. The CDR3 length is 11 residues. Trimming took off 5 bases at V and 8 bases at J, with 9 bases between the two ends. The germline CDR1 and CDR2 sequences are MNHNY and SVGAGI (reference sequence). The CDR3 DNA reads as TGTGCCAGCAGTCCGGCGAGGGGCTACACCTTC. This sequence encodes CASSPARGYTF.

This clonotype was seen more than once but under ten times. The chain recombines TRBV19 with TRBJ1-6, with 7 bases lining up with TRBD1. The germline CDR1 and CDR2 sequences are LNHDA and SQIVND (reference sequence). V lost 6 bases, J lost 0 bases, and 2 bases stayed unmatched. CDR3 length equals 15 residues. CDR3 region: CASRRTGSYNSPLHF. Here the CDR3 DNA reads TGTGCCAGTAGGCGGACAGGCTCCTATAATTCACCCCTCCACTTT.

This clonotype was picked up a small number of times. The chain combines TRBV7-2 with TRBJ1-2; D not certain. Germline CDR1 SGHTA, CDR2 FQGNSA. The CDR3 runs to 12 residues. The germline V and J ends were trimmed by 5 bases and 6 bases, with 10 bases remaining between them. The DNA of the CDR3 is TGTGCCAGCAGCCCCCCGGAGGATGGCTACACCTTC. This translates into CASSPPEDGYTF.

This clonotype was found once. The genes are TRBV20-1 and TRBJ2-7; D gene unclear. V lost 6 bases and J 5 bases, leaving 5 bases between the germline ends. The CDR3 totals 9 residues. The germline V gene has CDR1 DFQATT and CDR2 SNEGSKA (reference sequence). This chain's CDR3 is CSASDEQYF. CDR3 coding DNA: TGCAGTGCATCCGACGAGCAGTACTTC.

This clonotype has more than one count but fewer than ten. The chain recombines TRBV27 with TRBJ1-6; the D is unclear. CDR3 size: 14 residues. V was clipped by 10 bases and J by 3 bases, with 13 bases between them. Germline CDR1 reads MNHEY; CDR2 reads SMNVEV (reference sequence). CDR3 sequence: CATRRSVYNSPLHF. CDR3 sequence (DNA): TGTGCCACCAGGAGGTCCGTCTATAATTCACCCCTCCACTTT.

The chain carries TRBV2 and TRBJ1-2; D perhaps matches TRBD1 (6 bases). With 3 bases removed from V and 4 bases from J, the gap between germline ends came to 12 bases. This CDR3 has 14 residues. CDR1 is SNHLY, CDR2 FYNNEI, per germline. CDR3 bases: TGTGCCAGCAGTGACAACACAGGGTTCTATGGCTACACCTTC. The encoded protein is CASSDNTGFYGYTF.

The CDR3 spells CASSLASSYNSPLHF. The CDR3 DNA follows: TGCGCCAGCAGCTTGGCTAGCTCCTATAATTCACCCCTCCACTTT. The rearrangement links TRBV5-1 to TRBJ1-6, with no clear D. V lost 0 bases and J lost 0, with 4 bases in between. CDR3 length equals 15 residues. The germline V gene encodes CDR1 SGHRS and CDR2 YFSETQ.

The chain is built from TRBV9 and TRBJ1-6, with D possibly being TRBD1 (5 bases). The germline V gene has CDR1 SGDLS and CDR2 YYNGEE. V was shortened by 0 bases and J by 5 bases, with 9 bases between the two germline ends. CDR3 length: 15 amino acids. CDR3 protein: CASSVAYRHNSPLHF. CDR3 DNA: TGTGCCAGCAGCGTAGCATACAGGCATAATTCACCCCTCCACTTT.

The V and J genes are TRBV20-1 and TRBJ1-4; D gene uncertain. The V end was cut by 5 bases, the J end by 0 bases, with 13 bases between. CDR3 length: 15 residues. CDR1 is DFQATT, CDR2 SNEGSKA, per germline (reference sequence). The CDR3 sequence is CSAANNRATNEKLFF. CDR3 coding DNA: TGCAGTGCTGCCAACAACCGTGCAACTAATGAAAAACTGTTTTTT.

This clonotype has more than one count but fewer than ten. The rearrangement joins TRBV10-3 to TRBJ1-1; tentatively, D is TRBD1 (6 bases). This CDR3 has 13 residues. The germline CDR1 and CDR2 sequences are ENHRY and SYGVKD. V shed 6 bases and J shed 0 bases, with 8 bases lying between them. The CDR3 DNA is TGTGCCATCAGGACAGGAATGAACACTGAAGCTTTCTTT. Its protein is CAIRTGMNTEAFF.

The chain recombines TRBV4-2 with TRBJ2-2; TRBD2 agrees at 8 bases. Germline trimming cut 7 bases from V and 3 bases from J; bases unmatched to any gene: 10. Germline CDR1 is LGHNA and CDR2 is YNFKEQ. This CDR3 spans 16 amino acids. Here the CDR3 reads CASTPGLGGDTGELFF. In nucleotides, the CDR3 is TGTGCCAGCACCCCGGGACTAGGAGGTGACACCGGGGAGCTGTTTTTT.

The rearrangement links TRBV4-1 to TRBJ2-5, with TRBD1 as a possible D gene (5 bases). V lost 3 bases and J 2 bases, leaving 10 bases between the germline ends. From germline, CDR1 is MGHRA and CDR2 YSYEKL. CDR3 length: 14 amino acids. In nucleotides, the CDR3 is TGCGCCAGCAGCCAGAAATCAGGGCAAGAGACCCAGTACTTC. It codes for CASSQKSGQETQYF.

The rearrangement uses TRBV5-8 and TRBJ1-1, with no clear D. The CDR3 has 13 amino acids. Germline CDR1 is SGHTS and CDR2 is YDEGEE. Deletions cut 4 bases from V and 8 bases from J, with 15 bases between. The CDR3 reads CASSPRERPEAFF. The CDR3 DNA is TGTGCCAGCAGCCCCCGGGAGCGCCCCGAAGCTTTCTTT. Based on the CDR3 plus reference TRBV5-8 and TRBJ1-1, the full variable domain is EAGVTQSPTHLIKTRGQQATLRCSPISGHTSVYWYQQALGLGLQFLLWYDEGEERNRGNFPPRFSGRQFPNYSSELNVNALELEDSALYLCASSPRERPEAFFGQGTRLTVV.

The chain uses TRBV5-1 and TRBJ1-6; D is perhaps TRBD1 (6 bases). CDR1 and CDR2 (germline): SGHRS, YFSETQ. Trimming pared 4 bases from V and 5 bases from J, leaving 19 bases between. This CDR3 has 17 residues. The CDR3 sequence: CASSHGASRGNNSPLHF. Here the CDR3 DNA reads TGCGCCAGCAGCCATGGAGCGTCCAGGGGAAATAATTCACCCCTCCACTTT.

The chain links TRBV7-2 to TRBJ2-3, with unresolved D. Trimming stripped 0 bases from V and 6 bases from J, with 7 bases between. Germline CDR1 and CDR2: SGHTA and FQGNSA. CDR3 length: 13 residues. This chain's CDR3 is CASSLAGWDTQYF. CDR3 sequence (DNA): TGTGCCAGCAGCTTAGCGGGGTGGGATACGCAGTATTTT.

This clonotype was detected once. The chain employs TRBV20-1 and TRBJ1-1; D gene uncertain. This CDR3 contains 14 residues. Germline V lookup: CDR1 DFQATT, CDR2 SNEGSKA (reference sequence). Trimming removed 1 base from V and 0 bases from J, with 9 bases in between. The CDR3 region is CSARVGVMNTEAFF. The CDR3 nucleotides are TGCAGTGCTAGAGTGGGCGTTATGAACACTGAAGCTTTCTTT.

V gene TRBV16 combines with J gene TRBJ1-1, with a weak D call TRBD1 (5 bases). V lost 4 bases and J 4 bases, leaving 19 bases between the germline ends. Looked up from germline, CDR1 is KGHSY and CDR2 is FQNENV. The CDR3 runs 16 residues. Here the CDR3 DNA reads TGTGCCAGCAGCCTTCAGGGACCGGGTAGAGGCACTGAAGCTTTCTTT. Residues: CASSLQGPGRGTEAFF.

This clonotype was seen a handful of times. This chain connects TRBV7-9 to TRBJ1-3; maybe TRBD1 (5 bases). V lost 5 bases and J 7 bases, leaving 21 bases between the germline ends. This CDR3 region has 16 residues. The germline V gene encodes CDR1 SEHNR and CDR2 FQNEAQ (reference sequence). CDR3 nucleotides: TGTGCCAGCAGCCCCCGTCCGGGACGGGCATGGAACACCATATATTTT. Protein: CASSPRPGRAWNTIYF. The full variable domain, its missing parts supplied by reference TRBV7-9 and TRBJ1-3, is DTGVSQNPRHKITKRGQNVTFRCDPISEHNRLYWYRQTLGQGPEFLTYFQNEAQLEKSRLLSDRFSAERPKGSFSTLEIQRTEQGDSAMYLCASSPRPGRAWNTIYFGEGSWLTVV.

This rearrangement joins TRBV29-1 to TRBJ2-7; a weak D match, TRBD1 (6 bases). The CDR3 has 12 residues. Germline CDR1 and CDR2: SQVTM and ANQGSEA. Trimming shortened V by 7 bases and J by 10 bases, and 20 bases separated the two germline ends. The CDR3 reads CSGANLGQKQYF. The CDR3 region has the DNA TGCAGCGGTGCTAACCTCGGACAGAAACAGTACTTC.